Below are 10 T cell receptor beta chains sequenced from a single sample in a study of patients with pleural tuberculosis (dated 2014 in TCRdb). Sequenced using an Illumina Genome Analyzer IIx. TCRdb's own reprocessing of the public reads used fastp at Q25 and MiXCR and kept productive beta chains. One record per CDR3 amino acid sequence lists the most common genes and DNA. The sample table lists around 54,000 distinct CDR3 sequences, around 7% of them with a count of one. In total, the top ten clones hold around 16% of the sample. These receptors originate from a human donor with pleural tuberculosis.

This clonotype was counted at least ten times. The chain links TRBV27 to TRBJ2-7, with D possibly TRBD1 on 5 matching bases. Germline lookup yields CDR1 MNHEY and CDR2 SMNVEV (reference sequence). CDR3 length equals 15 residues. The V and J ends lost 2 bases and 5 bases respectively, with 16 bases between them. The CDR3 is CASSLNRPSIHEQYF. In nucleotides, the CDR3 is TGTGCCAGCAGTTTAAACAGGCCATCTATCCACGAGCAGTACTTC.

Comment on this clonotype: A much larger clone is a single base away; this may be a read error. The chain carries TRBV7-1 and TRBJ2-3; weak D call: TRBD2 (6 bases). TRBV7-1 is placed among ORFs of uncertain function. The CDR3 extends over 17 amino acids. The CDR3 DNA follows: TGTGTCAGCAGCTCCCGAAGCCTTAGCGGTGGCACAGATACGCAGTATTTT. This codes for CVSSSRSLSGGTDTQYF.

This clonotype occurred many times. This chain uses TRBV11-2 with TRBJ2-1; 11 bases line up with TRBD2. This CDR3 region has 15 residues. Germline CDR1 SGHAT, CDR2 FQNNGV. The junction had 7 bases not matched to a gene; V was cut back by 4 bases and J by 8 bases. In nucleotides, the CDR3 is TGTGCCAGCAGCTCCACTAGCGGGAGTTCATATGAGCAGTTCTTC. Its protein is CASSSTSGSSYEQFF.

Ten or more counts support this clonotype. This sequence joins TRBV11-1 and TRBJ2-3, with D unresolved. Germline CDR1 is SGHAT and CDR2 is FQDESV (reference sequence). The CDR3 sequence is 14 residues long. With 2 bases removed from V and 4 bases from J, the gap between germline ends came to 10 bases. The CDR3 DNA follows: TGTGCCAGCAGCTTAACGCAAGGTGCAGATACGCAGTATTTT. It encodes CASSLTQGADTQYF.

This clonotype was seen at least ten times. The genes are TRBV20-1 and TRBJ2-3; 7 nucleotides align to TRBD2. Germline CDR1 is DFQATT and CDR2 is SNEGSKA (reference sequence). V was pared by 4 bases and J by 7 bases, with 14 bases of the junction left unmatched. This CDR3 is built from 15 residues. CDR3 region: CSATHLGREMYTQYF. As DNA, the CDR3 is TGCAGTGCTACCCACCTAGGGCGGGAGATGTATACGCAGTATTTT.

This clonotype was observed many times. The rearrangement uses TRBV12-3 or TRBV12-4 and TRBJ2-4; TRBD2 matches at 13 bases. The J segment lost 6 bases and the V segment lost 3 bases, leaving 5 bases of the junction unmatched. The CDR3 runs to 16 residues. CDR3 sequence (DNA): TGTGCCAGCAGTTTCAGGACTAGCGGGAGAGGAAACATTCAGTACTTC. It is translated as CASSFRTSGRGNIQYF.

This clonotype was counted at least ten times. The V and J genes are TRBV29-1 and TRBJ1-2, with 8 bases matching TRBD1. This CDR3 has 11 residues. The V segment lost 6 bases and the J segment 6 bases; nucleotides outside the gene matches: 3. Germline-derived CDR1 and CDR2 are SQVTM and ANQGSEA. The CDR3 bases are TGCAGCGTCCAGGACAGGGATGGCTACACCTTC. This sequence encodes CSVQDRDGYTF.

Note on this clonotype: Mismatch with germline at one junction end may stem from a read error. This chain's CDR3 is CASSLMARERETQYF. The CDR3 DNA follows: TGTGCCAGCAGCTTAATGGCACGGGAGCGGGAGACCCAGTACTTT. The chain employs TRBV11-1 and TRBJ2-5; 8 positions agree with TRBD2. Germline values: CDR1 SGHAT, CDR2 FQDESV (reference sequence). The CDR3 is made up of 15 amino acids.

This clonotype came up many times. The chain has TRBV20-1 and TRBJ1-1; 7 nucleotides match TRBD1. Germline CDR1 reads DFQATT; CDR2 reads SNEGSKA (reference sequence). Trimming took 3 bases from V and 2 from J; bases not matched to a gene: 6. The CDR3 runs 14 residues. The CDR3 sequence is CSARSRGYNTEAFF. The DNA for the CDR3 is TGCAGTGCTAGGAGCAGGGGGTATAACACTGAAGCTTTCTTT.

This clonotype is a singleton in its sample. This sequence may be a read error, since a much larger clone differs from it by one base. The V gene is TRBV28, the J gene TRBJ2-3, with a weak D call TRBD2 (5 bases). This CDR3 is built from 16 residues. Trimming left V 3 bases short and J 6 bases short, with 19 bases between. Germline lookup yields CDR1 MDHEN and CDR2 SYDVKM. In DNA, the CDR3 is TGTGCCAGCAGTTTTCCCGCTGACGGGGTGCCGGATACGCAGTATTTT. Translation gives CASSFPADGVPDTQYF.